This T cell receptor beta chain was retrieved from a study of OX40 agonist ivuxolimab in advanced cancers. In this sample, this clone turned up a few times. The protocol was immunoSEQ multiplex PCR, while the TCRdb copy is restricted to in-frame clones and leaves out a portion. The table records 10,000 to 15,000 clones, around 76% of them present only once. This CDR3 has 16 residues. In germline, CDR1 is SGHVS, CDR2 FNYEAQ. The trim removed 1 base at V and 8 bases at J, leaving 9 bases unmatched. The specimen comprised CD4+ or CD8+ T cells sorted from blood, sampled in a trial of the OX40 agonist ivuxolimab. The chain links TRBV7-6 to TRBJ2-1, with TRBD2 identical over 9 bases. This clonotype was obtained from an adult with an advanced solid tumor such as melanoma, head and neck, liver or kidney cancer. CDR3 in DNA: TGTGCCAGCAGCTTAGGGGGCGGGAGGGCCATGGATGAGCAGTTCTTC. Its protein is CASSLGGGRAMDEQFF.